One T cell receptor beta chain is described in this entry. This specimen belongs to a study of cytotoxic CD8 clonotypes in ibrutinib-treated CLL. The germline CDR1 and CDR2 sequences are MDHEN and SYDVKM. The V gene end was trimmed by 6 bases and the J gene end by 5 bases; junction bases not matched to a gene: 3. The CDR3 sequence is 13 residues long. Generated by immunoSEQ multiplex PCR, the TCRdb table keeps only in-frame clones and is missing some. There are roughly 180,000 clones in the sample; about 72% occur only once, and around an eighth lies in the top ten. J is TRBJ1-4 and V is TRBV28; the match to TRBD1 covers 7 bases. The sample consisted of PBMCs, taken after 24 months of ibrutinib treatment. The sequence came from a human donor with chronic lymphocytic leukemia. Here the CDR3 DNA reads TGTGCCAGCAGCCCAGGGGGAAATGAAAAACTGTTTTTT. This codes for CASSPGGNEKLFF. The full variable domain, completed using reference TRBV28 and TRBJ1-4, is DVKVTQSSRYLVKRTGEKVFLECVQDMDHENMFWYRQDPGLGLRLIYFSYDVKMKEKGDIPEGYSVSREKKERFSLILESASTNQTSMYLCASSPGGNEKLFFGSGTQLSVL.